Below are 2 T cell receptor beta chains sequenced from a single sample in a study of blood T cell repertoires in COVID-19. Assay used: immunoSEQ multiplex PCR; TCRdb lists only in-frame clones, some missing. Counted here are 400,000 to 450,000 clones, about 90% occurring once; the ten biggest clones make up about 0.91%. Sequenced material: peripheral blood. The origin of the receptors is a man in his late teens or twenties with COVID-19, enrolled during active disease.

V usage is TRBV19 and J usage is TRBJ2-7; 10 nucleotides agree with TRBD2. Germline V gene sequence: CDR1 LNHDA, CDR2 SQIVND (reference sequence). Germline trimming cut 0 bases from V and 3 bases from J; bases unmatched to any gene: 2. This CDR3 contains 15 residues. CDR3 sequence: CASSIELAGLYEQYF. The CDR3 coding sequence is TGTGCCAGTAGTATAGAACTAGCGGGGCTCTACGAGCAGTACTTC.

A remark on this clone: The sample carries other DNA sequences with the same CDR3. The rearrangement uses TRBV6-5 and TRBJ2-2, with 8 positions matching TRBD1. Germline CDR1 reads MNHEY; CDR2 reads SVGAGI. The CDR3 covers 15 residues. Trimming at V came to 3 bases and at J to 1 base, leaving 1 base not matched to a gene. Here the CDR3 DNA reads TGTGCCAGCAGTTATGACAGGGGGAACACCGGGGAGCTGTTTTTT. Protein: CASSYDRGNTGELFF.